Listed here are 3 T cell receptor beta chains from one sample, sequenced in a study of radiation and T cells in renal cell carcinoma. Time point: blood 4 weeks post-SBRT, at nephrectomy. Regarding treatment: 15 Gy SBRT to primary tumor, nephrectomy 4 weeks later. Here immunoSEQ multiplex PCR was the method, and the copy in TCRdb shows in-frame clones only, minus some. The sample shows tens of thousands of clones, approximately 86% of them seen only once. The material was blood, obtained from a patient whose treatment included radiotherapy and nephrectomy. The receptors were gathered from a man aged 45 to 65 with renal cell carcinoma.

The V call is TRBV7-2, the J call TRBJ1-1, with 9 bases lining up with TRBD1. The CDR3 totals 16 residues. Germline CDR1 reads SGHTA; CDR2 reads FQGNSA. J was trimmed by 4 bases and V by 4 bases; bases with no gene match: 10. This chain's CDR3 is CASSSDRGGDSTEAFF. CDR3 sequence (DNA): TGTGCCAGCAGCTCGGACAGGGGAGGGGATAGCACTGAAGCTTTCTTT.

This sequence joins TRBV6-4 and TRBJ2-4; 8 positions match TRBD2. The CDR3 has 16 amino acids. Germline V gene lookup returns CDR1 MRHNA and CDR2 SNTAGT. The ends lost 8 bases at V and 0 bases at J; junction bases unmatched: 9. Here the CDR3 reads CASGVAGWGAKNIQYF. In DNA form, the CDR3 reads TGTGCCAGCGGTGTAGCGGGATGGGGAGCCAAAAACATTCAGTACTTC.

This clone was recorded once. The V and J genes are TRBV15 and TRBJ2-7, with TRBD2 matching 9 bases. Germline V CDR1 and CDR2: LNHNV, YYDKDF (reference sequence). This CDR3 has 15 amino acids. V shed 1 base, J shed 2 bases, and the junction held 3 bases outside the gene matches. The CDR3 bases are TGTGCCACCAGCAGAGCCCCTAGCGGGACCTACGAGCAGTACTTC. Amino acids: CATSRAPSGTYEQYF.